The entry that follows covers one TCR beta chain sequence. The CDR3 length is 14 residues. Per germline, CDR1 SGHNT and CDR2 YYREEE (reference sequence). V lost 1 base and J 1 base, leaving 8 bases between the germline ends. The data were taken from a study of Ad26.COV2.S vaccination and SARS-CoV-2 variants. Treatment denoted: roughly 19 received Ad26.COV2.S at low or high dose, single or two shots; 5 received placebo; per-sample allocation not given. Sampling was done on day 63 after the first vaccine or placebo injection. Profiling relied on immunoSEQ multiplex PCR, and the TCRdb table lists in-frame clones only, not all of them. This sample has around 380,000 clones, with about 88% found just once.

This material consisted of peripheral blood, taken in a trial of Ad26.COV2.S vaccine versus placebo. The chain has TRBV5-4 and TRBJ2-5, with D possibly TRBD2 on 5 matching bases. This TCR was recovered from a person aged 18-65 years who received the Ad26.COV2.S COVID-19 vaccine or a placebo. The CDR3 loop is CASSLRTAQETQYF. The CDR3 DNA is TGTGCCAGCAGCTTGAGGACTGCCCAAGAGACCCAGTACTTC.